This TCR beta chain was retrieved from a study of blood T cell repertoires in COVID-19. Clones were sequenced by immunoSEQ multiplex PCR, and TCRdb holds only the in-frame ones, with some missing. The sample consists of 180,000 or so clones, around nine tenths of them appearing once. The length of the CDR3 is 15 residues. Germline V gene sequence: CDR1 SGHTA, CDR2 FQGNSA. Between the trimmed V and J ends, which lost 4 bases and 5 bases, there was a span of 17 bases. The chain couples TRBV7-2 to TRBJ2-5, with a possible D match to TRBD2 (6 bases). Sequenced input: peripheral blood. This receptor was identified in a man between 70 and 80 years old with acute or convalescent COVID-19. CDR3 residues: CASSYGGTLGETQYF. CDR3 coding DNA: TGTGCCAGCAGCTACGGCGGGACTTTGGGGGAGACCCAGTACTTC.